These T cell receptor beta chains were read from a single sample in a study of shared clonotypes between healthy human individuals. Measured with immunoSEQ multiplex PCR; TCRdb has only the in-frame clones, and not every one. The table records about 1,800,000 clones, about 95% of them present only once. Source material: naive CD8+ T cells sorted from blood. Receptors originate from a man aged 18-30 years in good health. The conserved cysteine and the conserved F or W are not part of the CDR3 here. A D gene is named only where the DNA matches it firmly.

j_call d_call v_call cdr3_aa
TRBJ1-1 TRBD1 TRBV15 ATSVTGVLMNTEAF
TRBJ2-5 . TRBV9 ASSVEGRVQETQY
TRBJ2-1 . TRBV30 AWGLDSSEQF
TRBJ1-1 TRBD1 TRBV7-9 ASSQLGQGANTEAF
TRBJ1-1 . TRBV21-1 ASSIQGYTEAF
TRBJ2-7 TRBD1 TRBV9 ASSDGDSHYEQY
TRBJ1-4 . TRBV19 ASSKGLNEKLF
TRBJ2-7 . TRBV6-6 ASRGRQGLYEQY
TRBJ2-2 . TRBV10-1 ASNEGTGELF
TRBJ1-6 . TRBV27 ATLGSTNSPLH
TRBJ1-1 TRBD1 TRBV5-6 ASTRGPTEAF
TRBJ1-1 . TRBV6-5 ASSYSAGGNTEAF
TRBJ1-1 . TRBV9 ASSVGTATEAF
TRBJ2-5 . TRBV5-6 ASSLRGRETQY
TRBJ1-2 . TRBV13 ASSSSEGYT
TRBJ2-6 . TRBV6-5 ASSWGAGAGANVLT
TRBJ2-7 TRBD2 TRBV7-9 ASSFRTSSAGDPHYEQY
TRBJ1-1 . TRBV28 ASSLLTETTEAF
TRBJ1-5 . TRBV12-1 ASSFDRPPDPHQPQH
TRBJ2-2 . TRBV4-1 ASSQADPITGELF
TRBJ2-1 . TRBV27 ASSFSGAGDEQF
TRBJ2-5 . TRBV7-9 ASESDIGETQY
TRBJ2-7 TRBD1 TRBV13 ASSSVETGEQY
TRBJ1-1 . TRBV2 ASSAYSPGNEAF
TRBJ2-7 TRBD1 TRBV11-3 ASSPEPRTGGKDEQY
TRBJ1-2 TRBD1 TRBV9 ASSAGDSSC
TRBJ2-3 . TRBV10-3 AISGYTDSTDTQY
TRBJ2-7 . TRBV27 ASLLRGLSYEQY
TRBJ1-5 . TRBV13 ASSFETGPQH
TRBJ2-1 . TRBV29-1 SVLAAGHYNEQF
TRBJ2-5 TRBD2 TRBV7-9 ASSTTSGGALGETQY
TRBJ2-7 TRBD1 TRBV28 ASSPPGQVYEQY
TRBJ1-1 . TRBV6-5 ASSTGTVNTEAF
TRBJ2-1 . TRBV7-9 ASSLNGEQF
TRBJ2-1 . TRBV4-1 ASSQGLGLRLNEQF
TRBJ1-6 TRBD1 TRBV7-6 ASSQGSQGYNSPLH
TRBJ2-3 TRBD1 TRBV5-4 ASSPNGQVGTDTQY
TRBJ1-5 . TRBV27 ASSPAPEGNQPQH
TRBJ2-3 TRBD2 TRBV4-3 ASSQSTSVHTDTQY
TRBJ2-2 TRBD1 TRBV10-1 ASSEFQGAGYTGELF
TRBJ2-1 TRBD2 TRBV4-1 ASTPRASGSHEQF
TRBJ2-5 TRBD1 TRBV6-1 ASRARDRLQETQY
TRBJ2-3 . TRBV13 ASSLGLAYNTDTQY
TRBJ1-2 . TRBV7-9 ASSSFEGTGNGYT
TRBJ2-2 . TRBV27 ATEAGAGNTGELF
TRBJ2-1 . TRBV7-2 ASSLSRNEQF
TRBJ2-3 TRBD2 TRBV29-1 SDTSANTDTQY
TRBJ1-1 TRBD1 TRBV5-1 ASSFKWTGDTEAF
TRBJ2-7 . TRBV29-1 SVEPGGSYEQY
TRBJ2-7 TRBD2 TRBV9 ASSPGTSGRYEQY
TRBJ1-4 TRBD1 TRBV4-1 ASSLRGQGATNEKLF
TRBJ2-3 . TRBV6-5 ASSYGRSTDTQY
TRBJ2-3 . TRBV28 ASSFVDTQY
TRBJ1-1 . TRBV10-3 AISLGVETF
TRBJ2-5 . TRBV5-1 ASSLRGGSDPQETQY
TRBJ2-7 . TRBV27 ASSFLGSYEQY
TRBJ1-4 . TRBV20-1 SARESGGLF
TRBJ1-1 . TRBV6-6 ASTPQGTGTEAF
TRBJ2-7 . TRBV4-3 ASSQEGDNSYEQY
TRBJ1-6 TRBD1 TRBV27 ASSPPDRYNSPLH